These 21 T cell receptor beta chains originate from one sample sequenced in a study of blood T cell repertoires in COVID-19 (dated by TCRdb to 2018 to 2020). The receptor library was made with the immunoSEQ multiplex PCR assay. TCRdb retrieved this table from immuneACCESS and kept in-frame rearrangements only. Not all clones are present; in checked studies, unresolved V genes account for under half, and no reason is known for the remainder. The table for this sample lists some 210,000 clones; more than 70% of them were counted only once. The ten biggest clones cover under 3% of the sample. The sequenced sample consisted of peripheral blood. The source is a man in his fifties or sixties with active or convalescent COVID-19.

Here the CDR3 DNA reads TGTGCCAGCAGCCCCCCGAAGGGGGTCCGGGTTCAGCCCCAGCATTTT. Translated, it gives CASSPPKGVRVQPQHF. The chain employs TRBV7-9 and TRBJ1-5; possibly TRBD1 for D (6 bases). The CDR3 has 16 amino acids. Trimming left V 5 bases short and J 6 bases short, with 20 bases between. Germline assignment: CDR1 SEHNR and CDR2 FQNEAQ (reference sequence).

This clone appeared a few times. The chain couples TRBV6-2 or TRBV6-3 to TRBJ1-1, with TRBD1 as a possible D gene (6 bases). This CDR3 is 14 amino acids long. V lost 5 bases and J lost 5, with 15 bases in between. The germline V gene encodes CDR1 MNHEY and CDR2 SVGEGT. The CDR3 spells CASSVGGGWTEAFF. In nucleotides, the CDR3 is TGTGCCAGCAGTGTCGGCGGGGGCTGGACTGAAGCTTTCTTT.

The sample holds many counts of this clone. The CDR3 sequence is CATSDFVGTGIDEQFF. The CDR3 DNA reads TGTGCCACCAGTGATTTCGTCGGGACAGGGATTGATGAGCAGTTCTTC. The chain is built from TRBV24-1 and TRBJ2-1, with TRBD1 matching over 9 bases. This CDR3 is built from 16 residues. Germline CDR1 reads KGHDR; CDR2 reads SFDVKD. V was pared by 1 base and J by 8 bases, with 8 bases of the junction left unmatched.

The chain combines TRBV18 with TRBJ2-5; D is unresolved. V was trimmed by 3 bases and J by 4 bases, leaving 6 bases between them. The germline CDR1 and CDR2 sequences are KGHSH and LQKENI. The CDR3 contains 12 residues. CDR3: CASSPTGETQYF. CDR3 coding DNA: TGTGCCAGCTCACCTACGGGAGAGACCCAGTACTTC.

V and J are TRBV6-5 and TRBJ2-4, with a weak D call TRBD2 (6 bases). The CDR3 sequence is 15 residues long. Germline V gene lookup returns CDR1 MNHEY and CDR2 SVGAGI. V shed 4 bases and J shed 6 bases, with 16 bases lying between them. Here the CDR3 reads CASSFNVWRVNIQYF. In DNA, the CDR3 is TGTGCCAGCAGTTTTAACGTCTGGAGGGTAAACATTCAGTACTTC.

The CDR3 DNA sequence: TGTGCCAGTAGTATGTCAGAAGAGACCCAGTACTTC. This codes for CASSMSEETQYF. The chain has TRBV19 and TRBJ2-5; D unclear. This CDR3 region has 12 residues. V lost 3 bases and J lost 3, with 5 bases in between. Germline V lookup: CDR1 LNHDA, CDR2 SQIVND (reference sequence).

The V and J genes are TRBV4-2 and TRBJ2-1; 8 bases map to TRBD2. The CDR3 runs to 17 residues. The trim removed 0 bases at V and 9 bases at J, leaving 13 bases unmatched. Germline lookup yields CDR1 LGHNA and CDR2 YNFKEQ. Here the CDR3 reads CASSQERSGRAGSEQFF. For the CDR3, the DNA is TGTGCCAGCAGCCAAGAACGGAGCGGGAGAGCAGGTAGTGAGCAGTTCTTC.

This clone was seen repeatedly, ten times or more. The V call is TRBV6-2 or TRBV6-3, the J call TRBJ1-5, with 11 positions matching TRBD1. The V segment lost 6 bases and the J segment 6 bases; nucleotides outside the gene matches: 7. The CDR3 has 15 amino acids. CDR1 MNHEY and CDR2 SVGEGT come from the germline V gene. The CDR3 protein is CASSHRTGGGQPQHF. The CDR3 nucleotides are TGTGCCAGCAGCCATAGGACAGGGGGCGGTCAGCCCCAGCATTTT.

This clone occurred once. V usage is TRBV19 and J usage is TRBJ1-2; no reliable D call. Trimming removed 7 bases at V and 7 bases at J, with 13 bases between. The CDR3 is 12 residues long. Germline V gives CDR1 LNHDA, CDR2 SQIVND (reference sequence). The chain's CDR3 is CASTPGGLGYTF. CDR3 nucleotide sequence: TGTGCCAGTACCCCTGGAGGGCTTGGCTACACCTTC.

This rearrangement joins TRBV5-4 to TRBJ1-2, with a weak D call TRBD1 (6 bases). Trimming took off 1 base at V and 3 bases at J, with 10 bases between the two ends. This CDR3 is 14 amino acids long. Looked up from germline, CDR1 is SGHNT and CDR2 is YYREEE (reference sequence). The CDR3 is CASSLISGDYGYTF. CDR3 nucleotide sequence: TGTGCCAGCAGCTTGATTTCAGGGGACTATGGCTACACCTTC.

V is TRBV6-6 and J is TRBJ2-1; no clear D. The CDR3 contains 16 residues. Germline-derived CDR1 and CDR2 are MNHNY and SVGAGI (reference sequence). The V end was cut by 7 bases, the J end by 9 bases, with 25 bases between. The CDR3 spells CASTKGIGLQVSEQFF. The CDR3 DNA reads as TGTGCCAGCACCAAAGGTATCGGCCTCCAGGTCAGTGAGCAGTTCTTC.

This sequence joins TRBV19 and TRBJ1-5, with D possibly TRBD1 on 5 matching bases. The CDR3 is 15 residues long. CDR1 and CDR2 (germline): LNHDA, SQIVND (reference sequence). V was trimmed by 0 bases and J by 6 bases, leaving 12 bases between them. CDR3 sequence (DNA): TGTGCCAGTAGTATAGATGTCAGGGCTATTCAGCCCCAGCATTTT. Amino acids: CASSIDVRAIQPQHF.

The V and J genes are TRBV11-3 and TRBJ2-1; D is undetermined. Germline assignment: CDR1 SGHNT and CDR2 YENEEA. This CDR3 region has 13 residues. The V end was cut by 2 bases, the J end by 9 bases, with 11 bases between. The CDR3 region has the DNA TGTGCCAGCAGCTTATCCCCGATGAGTGAGCAGTTCTTC. This codes for CASSLSPMSEQFF.

The CDR3 spells CASSGLVMSSYGYTF. The DNA for the CDR3 is TGTGCCAGCAGTGGGTTGGTGATGAGTTCCTATGGCTACACCTTC. The V call is TRBV2, the J call TRBJ1-2; D is undetermined. This CDR3 contains 15 residues. Trimming pared 4 bases from V and 4 bases from J, leaving 16 bases between. The germline gives CDR1 SNHLY, CDR2 FYNNEI.

The table lists this clone with many counts. The rearrangement joins TRBV6-6 to TRBJ1-4; perhaps TRBD1 as D (6 bases). Germline loops: CDR1 MNHNY, CDR2 SVGAGI (reference sequence). This CDR3 region has 14 residues. Trimming shortened V by 2 bases and J by 5 bases, and 9 bases separated the two germline ends. As DNA, the CDR3 is TGTGCCAGCAGTTACAAAGGGACAAATGAAAAACTGTTTTTT. It is translated as CASSYKGTNEKLFF.

The CDR3 nucleotides read TGCAGCGTTGCAGGGACAGGGATTGGCTACACCTTC. Protein sequence: CSVAGTGIGYTF. This sequence joins TRBV29-1 and TRBJ1-2; 9 nucleotides line up with TRBD1. CDR3 length: 12 residues. Germline CDR1 reads SQVTM; CDR2 reads ANQGSEA. V shed 4 bases, J shed 7 bases, and the junction held 4 bases outside the gene matches. Full variable domain (remainder filled in from reference TRBV29-1 and TRBJ1-2): SAVISQKPSRDICQRGTSLTIQCQVDSQVTMMFWYRQQPGQSLTLIATANQGSEATYESGFVIDKFPISRPNLTFSTLTVSNMSPEDSSIYLCSVAGTGIGYTFGSGTRLTVV.

The chain has TRBV10-3 and TRBJ2-3, with D possibly matching TRBD2 (5 bases). Germline V CDR1 and CDR2: ENHRY, SYGVKD. The CDR3 has 15 residues. Trimming removed 6 bases at V and 3 bases at J, with 16 bases between. CDR3 DNA: TGTGCCATCAGGGGGATGGGGAGAAAGACAGATACGCAGTATTTT. Amino acids: CAIRGMGRKTDTQYF.

The V gene is TRBV5-1, the J gene TRBJ1-6; D may be TRBD1 (5 bases). The CDR3 covers 14 residues. The germline CDR1 and CDR2 sequences are SGHRS and YFSETQ. Deletions cut 2 bases from V and 7 bases from J, with 10 bases between. The CDR3 DNA sequence: TGCGCCAGCAGCTTAGCACAGGCGAATTCACCCCTCCACTTT. Its protein product is CASSLAQANSPLHF. Combining the CDR3 with reference TRBV5-1 and TRBJ1-6 gives the whole variable domain KAGVTQTPRYLIKTRGQQVTLSCSPISGHRSVSWYQQTPGQGLQFLFEYFSETQRNKGNFPGRFSGRQFSNSRSEMNVSTLELGDSALYLCASSLAQANSPLHFGNGTRLTVT.

This clone was counted between two and nine times. V and J are TRBV4-1 and TRBJ1-2; 10 bases align to TRBD1. The germline gives CDR1 MGHRA, CDR2 YSYEKL. CDR3 length: 16 amino acids. V gave up 0 bases and J gave up 4 bases; unmatched junction bases: 5. The CDR3: CASSQDGQGGVYGYTF. The CDR3 region has the DNA TGCGCCAGCAGCCAAGATGGACAGGGGGGAGTCTATGGCTACACCTTC.

This rearrangement joins TRBV19 to TRBJ1-5; 7 bases match TRBD1. CDR1 is LNHDA, CDR2 SQIVND, per germline (reference sequence). With 4 bases clipped from V and 1 base from J, the junction kept 4 bases outside the gene matches. The CDR3 has 15 amino acids. The CDR3, as DNA: TGTGCCAGTAGTAGACAGGGAATGAGCAATCAGCCCCAGCATTTT. It encodes CASSRQGMSNQPQHF.

The V gene is TRBV12-2, the J gene TRBJ2-1; the table gives TRBD2 as D, unverified against the DNA. TRBV12-2 is given as a pseudogene. CDR3 length: 20 amino acids. The CDR3 coding sequence is TGTGCAAGTCGCTTAGCGGGGGACTCCTCAGACCTGAGCTCCTACAATGAGCAGTTCTTC. Encoded protein: CASRLAGDSSDLSSYNEQFF.